These 7 T cell receptor beta chains came from one sample sequenced in a study of T cells expressing NK-cell markers (dated by TCRdb to about 2020). The receptor library was made with 5' RACE. Sequenced on an Illumina HiSeq 2000. After reprocessing by TCRdb, each CDR3 protein sequence is one entry, and no DNA is given. This sample's table lists over 200,000 distinct CDR3 sequences. The ten largest make up approximately 0.42% of the sample. Sequencing was performed on blood T cells: a sorted CD56 or NKG2C T cell subset, CD4+ or CD8+ T cells, or bulk PBMC T cells (not recorded which). Receptors originate from a man younger than 35 in good health. Donor details come from another sample of the same person, matched by shared clones.

The chain has TRBV28 and TRBJ2-1; the D call of TRBD1 rests on TCRdb alone, since no DNA is present to check it. The CDR3 has 12 amino acids. Germline lookup yields CDR1 MDHEN and CDR2 SYDVKM. CDR3 protein: CASSPYGQEQFF. The full variable domain, with the rest looked up from reference TRBV28 and TRBJ2-1, is DVKVTQSSRYLVKRTGEKVFLECVQDMDHENMFWYRQDPGLGLRLIYFSYDVKMKEKGDIPEGYSVSREKKERFSLILESASTNQTSMYLCASSPYGQEQFFGPGTRLTVL.

This chain links TRBV24-1 with TRBJ2-3. This CDR3 has 13 amino acids. Germline V gene lookup returns CDR1 KGHDR and CDR2 SFDVKD. This CDR3 reads CATSRVSTNTQYF.

V is TRBV11-3 and J is TRBJ2-3; the D call of TRBD1 rests on TCRdb alone, since no DNA is present to check it. This CDR3 is 16 amino acids long. The V gene's germline CDR1 is SGHNT and CDR2 YENEEA. The CDR3 here is CASSSSWDRGSDTQYF. Looking up the rest from reference TRBV11-3 and TRBJ2-3 gives the full variable domain: EAGVVQSPRYKIIEKKQPVAFWCNPISGHNTLYWYLQNLGQGPELLIRYENEEAVDDSQLPKDRFSAERLKGVDSTLKIQPAELGDSAVYLCASSSSWDRGSDTQYFGPGTRLTVL.

This chain joins TRBV6-2 or TRBV6-3 and TRBJ2-1; absent DNA, TCRdb's TRBD2 call cannot be checked. Per germline, CDR1 MNHEY and CDR2 SVGEGT. The CDR3 is made up of 14 amino acids. CDR3 sequence: CAITRSSGGNEQFF.

V is TRBV4-2 and J is TRBJ2-2. From germline, CDR1 is LGHNA and CDR2 YNFKEQ. The CDR3 extends over 16 amino acids. The chain's CDR3 is CASSHQRGLGTGELFF.

The chain carries TRBV25-1 and TRBJ2-1. CDR3 length: 14 residues. Germline assignment: CDR1 MGHDK and CDR2 SYGVNS. This CDR3 reads CASSEPEYYNEQFF.

V is TRBV5-6 and J is TRBJ2-4. In germline, CDR1 is SGHDT, CDR2 YYEEEE. This CDR3 is 15 amino acids long. CDR3 sequence reads: CASSKTVLAKNIQYF.